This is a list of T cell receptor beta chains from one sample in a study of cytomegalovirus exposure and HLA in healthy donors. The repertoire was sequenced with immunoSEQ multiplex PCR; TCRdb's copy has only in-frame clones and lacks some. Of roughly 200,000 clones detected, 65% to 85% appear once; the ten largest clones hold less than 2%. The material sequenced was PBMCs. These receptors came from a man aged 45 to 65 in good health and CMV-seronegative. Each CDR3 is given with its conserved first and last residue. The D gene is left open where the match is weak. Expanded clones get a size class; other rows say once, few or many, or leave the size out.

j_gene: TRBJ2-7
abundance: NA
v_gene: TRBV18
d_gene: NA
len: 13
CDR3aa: CASSPPSSYEQYF
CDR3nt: TGTGCCAGCTCACCACCGAGCTCCTACGAGCAGTACTTC

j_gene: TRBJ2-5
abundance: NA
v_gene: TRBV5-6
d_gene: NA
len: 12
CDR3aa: CASRREQETQYF
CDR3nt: TGTGCCAGCAGACGAGAACAAGAGACCCAGTACTTC

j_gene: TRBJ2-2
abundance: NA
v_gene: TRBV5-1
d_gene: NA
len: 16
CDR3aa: CASSFTAGPNTGELFF
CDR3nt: TGCGCCAGCAGCTTTACGGCGGGGCCGAACACCGGGGAGCTGTTTTTT

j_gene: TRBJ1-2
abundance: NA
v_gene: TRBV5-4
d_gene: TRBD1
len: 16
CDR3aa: CASSPGQGGGNYGYTF
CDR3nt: TGTGCCAGCAGCCCCGGACAGGGAGGAGGAAACTATGGCTACACCTTC

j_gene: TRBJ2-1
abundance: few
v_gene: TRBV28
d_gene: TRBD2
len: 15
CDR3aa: CASSFREGLASEQFF
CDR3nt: TGTGCCAGCAGTTTCCGAGAGGGACTAGCAAGTGAGCAGTTCTTC

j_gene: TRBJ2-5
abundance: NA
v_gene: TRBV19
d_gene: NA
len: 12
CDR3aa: CASSTLGETQYF
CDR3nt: TGTGCCAGTAGTACACTCGGGGAGACCCAGTACTTC

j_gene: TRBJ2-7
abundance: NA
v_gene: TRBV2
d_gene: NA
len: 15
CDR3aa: CASRKAGDYPYEQYF
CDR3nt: TGTGCCAGCCGAAAGGCAGGGGATTATCCCTACGAGCAGTACTTC

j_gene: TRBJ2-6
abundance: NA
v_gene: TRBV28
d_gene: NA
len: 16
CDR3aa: CASTEGAFSGANVLTF
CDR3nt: TGTGCCAGCACAGAGGGCGCTTTTTCTGGGGCCAACGTCCTGACTTTC

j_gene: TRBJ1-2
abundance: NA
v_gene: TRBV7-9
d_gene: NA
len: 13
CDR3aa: CASSLDKVSGYTF
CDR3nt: TGTGCCAGCAGTCTGGACAAGGTCAGTGGCTACACCTTC

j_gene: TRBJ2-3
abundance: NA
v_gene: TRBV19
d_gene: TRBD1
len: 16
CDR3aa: CASRSITGGKTDTQYF
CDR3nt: TGTGCCAGTAGATCCATTACAGGGGGAAAAACAGATACGCAGTATTTT

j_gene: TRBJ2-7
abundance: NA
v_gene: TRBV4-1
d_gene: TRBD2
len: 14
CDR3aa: CASSSASGSYEQYF
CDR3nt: TGCGCCAGCAGCAGTGCTAGCGGCTCCTACGAGCAGTACTTC

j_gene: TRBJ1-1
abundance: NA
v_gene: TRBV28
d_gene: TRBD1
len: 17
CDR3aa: CASKHRGRGWLNTEAFF
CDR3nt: TGTGCCAGCAAGCATAGGGGGCGGGGTTGGTTGAACACTGAAGCTTTCTTT

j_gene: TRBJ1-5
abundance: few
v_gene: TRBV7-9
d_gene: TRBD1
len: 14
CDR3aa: CASSSTGGGQPQHF
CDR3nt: TGTGCCAGCAGCTCCACAGGGGGCGGTCAGCCCCAGCATTTT

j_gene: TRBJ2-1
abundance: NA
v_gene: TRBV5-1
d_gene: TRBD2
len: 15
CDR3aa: CASSLRTSGNNEQFF
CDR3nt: TGCGCCAGCAGCCTTCGGACTAGCGGGAACAATGAGCAGTTCTTC

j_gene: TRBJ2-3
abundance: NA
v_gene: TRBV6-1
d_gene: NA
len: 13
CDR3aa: CAVQDRLADTQYF
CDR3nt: TGTGCCGTCCAGGACAGACTCGCAGATACGCAGTATTTT

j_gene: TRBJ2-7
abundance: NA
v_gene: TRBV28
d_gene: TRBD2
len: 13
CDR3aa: CAGGAGTTYEQYF
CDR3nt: TGTGCGGGAGGGGCAGGGACCACCTACGAGCAGTACTTC

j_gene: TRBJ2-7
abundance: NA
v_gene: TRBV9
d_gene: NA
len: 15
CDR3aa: CASSVSGSYSYEQYF
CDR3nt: TGTGCCAGCAGCGTATCGGGTAGCTACTCCTACGAGCAGTACTTC

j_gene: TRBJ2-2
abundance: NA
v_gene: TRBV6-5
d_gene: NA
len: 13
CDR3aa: CASSYVSTGELFF
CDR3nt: TGTGCCAGCAGTTACGTTAGCACCGGGGAGCTGTTTTTT

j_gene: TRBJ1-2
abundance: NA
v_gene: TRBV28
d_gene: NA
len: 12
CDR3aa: CASSLSVFGYTF
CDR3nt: TGTGCCAGCAGTTTATCTGTTTTTGGCTACACCTTC

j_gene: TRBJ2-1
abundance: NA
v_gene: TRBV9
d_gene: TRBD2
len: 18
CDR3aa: CASSVSGTSGRAVNEQFF
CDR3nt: TGTGCCAGCAGCGTATCCGGGACTAGCGGGAGGGCCGTCAATGAGCAGTTCTTC

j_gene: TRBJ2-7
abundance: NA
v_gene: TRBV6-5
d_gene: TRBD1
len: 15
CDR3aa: CASSYGVGQSYEQYF
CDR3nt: TGTGCCAGCAGTTACGGGGTGGGACAGTCCTACGAGCAGTACTTC

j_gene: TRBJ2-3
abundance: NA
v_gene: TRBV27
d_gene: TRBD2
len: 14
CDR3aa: CASSRTSGGLLQYF
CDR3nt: TGTGCCAGCTCACGGACTAGCGGGGGCTTATTGCAGTATTTT

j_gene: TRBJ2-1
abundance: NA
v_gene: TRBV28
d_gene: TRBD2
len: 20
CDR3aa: CASSLYGQGARTSGRSEQFF
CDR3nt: TGTGCCAGCAGTTTATATGGGCAGGGGGCGCGGACTAGCGGGAGGTCTGAGCAGTTCTTC

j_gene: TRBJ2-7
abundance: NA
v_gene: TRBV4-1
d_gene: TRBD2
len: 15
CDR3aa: CASSQDDSGRYEQYF
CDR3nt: TGCGCCAGCAGCCAAGATGACAGCGGGAGATACGAGCAGTACTTC

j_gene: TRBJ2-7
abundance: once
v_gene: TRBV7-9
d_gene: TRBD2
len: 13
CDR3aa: CASRSSGTYEQYF
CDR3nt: TGTGCCAGCAGGTCTAGCGGGACCTACGAGCAGTACTTC

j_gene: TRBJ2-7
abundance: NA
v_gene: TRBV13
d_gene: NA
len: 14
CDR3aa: CASSLRASSYEQYF
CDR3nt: TGTGCCAGCAGCTTAAGAGCGAGCTCCTACGAGCAGTACTTC

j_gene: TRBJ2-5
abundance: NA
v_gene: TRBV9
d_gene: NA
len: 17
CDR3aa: CASSGNPTDSIQETQYF
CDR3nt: TGTGCCAGCAGCGGAAACCCTACCGACAGCATCCAAGAGACCCAGTACTTC

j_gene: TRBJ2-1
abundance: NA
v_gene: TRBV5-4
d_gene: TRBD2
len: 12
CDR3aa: CASSSASGVAFF
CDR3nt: TGTGCCAGCAGCTCCGCTAGCGGTGTAGCGTTCTTC

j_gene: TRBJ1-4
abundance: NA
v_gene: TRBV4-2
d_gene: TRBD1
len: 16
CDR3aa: CASSQDPSGGREKLFF
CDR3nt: TGTGCCAGCAGCCAAGATCCCTCAGGGGGTCGGGAAAAACTGTTTTTT

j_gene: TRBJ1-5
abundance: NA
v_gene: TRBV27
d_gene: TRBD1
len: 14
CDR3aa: CASSPWTGDQPQHF
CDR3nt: TGTGCCAGCAGTCCATGGACAGGGGATCAGCCCCAGCATTTT

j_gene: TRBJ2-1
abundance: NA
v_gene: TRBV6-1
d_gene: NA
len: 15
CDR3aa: CASREMAGLYNEQFF
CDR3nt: TGTGCCAGCAGAGAAATGGCGGGGCTATACAATGAGCAGTTCTTC

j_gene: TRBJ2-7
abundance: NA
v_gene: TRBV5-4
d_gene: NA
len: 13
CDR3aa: CASRRGAEGEQYF
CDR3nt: TGTGCCAGCAGACGGGGGGCGGAGGGCGAGCAGTACTTC

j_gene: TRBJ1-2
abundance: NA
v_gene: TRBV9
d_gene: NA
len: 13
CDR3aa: CASSVGRHYGYTF
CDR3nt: TGTGCCAGCAGCGTAGGGCGGCACTATGGCTACACCTTC

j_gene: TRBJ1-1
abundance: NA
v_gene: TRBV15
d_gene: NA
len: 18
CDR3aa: CATSLARGQGTMRTEAFF
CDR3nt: TGTGCCACCAGCCTGGCCCGAGGGCAGGGGACGATGCGCACTGAAGCTTTCTTT

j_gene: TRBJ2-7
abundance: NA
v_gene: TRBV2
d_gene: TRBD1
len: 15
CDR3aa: CASSPQDRGNYEQYF
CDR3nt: TGTGCCAGCAGTCCACAGGACAGGGGAAACTACGAGCAGTACTTC

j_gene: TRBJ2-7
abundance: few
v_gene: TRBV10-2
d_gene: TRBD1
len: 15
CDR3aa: CASRPRGQSSYEQYF
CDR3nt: TGCGCCAGCAGACCCAGGGGACAGAGCTCCTACGAGCAGTACTTC

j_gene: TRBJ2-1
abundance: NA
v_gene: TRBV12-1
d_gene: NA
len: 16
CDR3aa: CASSLGVPSSYNEQFF
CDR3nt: TGTGCCAGCAGCCTAGGGGTCCCGAGCTCCTACAATGAGCAGTTCTTC

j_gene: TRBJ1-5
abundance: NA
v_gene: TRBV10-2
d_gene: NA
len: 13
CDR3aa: CATEDRRNQPQHF
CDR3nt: TGCGCCACCGAAGACAGGCGCAATCAGCCCCAGCATTTT